What follows are 31 T cell receptor beta chains derived from one specimen sequenced in a study of T cells after yellow fever vaccination (dated by TCRdb to the late 2010s). Sample treatment or condition, as interpreted from the label and publication: live attenuated yellow fever vaccine strain. The library was built by means of 5' RACE. The listed sequencing device is Illumina HiSeq 2500. TCRdb handled the public reads itself, with Q25 trimming in fastp and clone calling in MiXCR, and kept productive beta chains. Merged by CDR3 protein, the rows form single entries marked with the most common genes and DNA. The table for this sample lists about 85,000 distinct CDR3 sequences; more than 10% of them were counted only once. The top ten clones comprise 20% to 25% of the sample. Sequenced material: CD8+ T cells not binding an NS4B(214-222) dextramer, sorted from PBMCs, taken roughly 20 days after the first yellow fever vaccination. The sample's cell subset or site label, in plain terms: NS4B epitope dextramer-negative CD8 T cells. The receptors were gathered from a man aged 18-30 years who received the YFV17D yellow fever vaccine.

This clonotype was seen a few times. The chain recombines TRBV4-3 with TRBJ1-6, with 7 positions matching TRBD1. Per germline, CDR1 LGHNA and CDR2 YSLEER. J lost 6 bases, V lost 1 base, and 15 bases had no gene match. This CDR3 has 19 amino acids. CDR3 residues: CASSQASLPQGGLNSPLHF. In DNA, the CDR3 is TGCGCCAGCAGCCAAGCCTCCCTTCCCCAGGGGGGTCTTAATTCACCCCTCCACTTT.

The rearrangement links TRBV4-1 to TRBJ1-2; D ambiguous. The CDR3 has 18 residues. CDR1 is MGHRA, CDR2 YSYEKL, per germline. Trimming took 0 bases from V and 4 from J, leaving 21 bases between them. The CDR3 nucleotides are TGCGCCAGCAGCCAAGATCCAGTAAAGGGAGGGTATAGCTATGGCTACACCTTC. Protein sequence: CASSQDPVKGGYSYGYTF.

The sample holds a few counts of this clonotype. This rearrangement joins TRBV11-2 to TRBJ2-3; 8 nucleotides align to TRBD2. This CDR3 comprises 17 residues. Germline-derived CDR1 and CDR2 are SGHAT and FQNNGV. Losses at the gene ends were 5 bases for V and 7 bases for J; bases not matched to a gene: 17. CDR3 bases: TGTGCCAGCAGCCCCAAACCCCGCGGGGGGCATGGGTATACGCAGTATTTT. Its protein is CASSPKPRGGHGYTQYF. The whole variable domain, remainder taken from reference TRBV11-2 and TRBJ2-3, is EAGVAQSPRYKIIEKRQSVAFWCNPISGHATLYWYQQILGQGPKLLIQFQNNGVVDDSQLPKDRFSAERLKGVDSTLKIQPAKLEDSAVYLCASSPKPRGGHGYTQYFGPGTRLTVL.

There are a few counts of this clonotype. This chain uses TRBV7-6 with TRBJ2-1; 12 bases map to TRBD1. The germline V gene has CDR1 SGHVS and CDR2 FNYEAQ. The CDR3 contains 15 residues. V trimming: 5 bases; J trimming: 4 bases; junction bases outside the gene matches: 3. CDR3 in amino acids: CASSRGQGAYNEQFF. Here the CDR3 DNA reads TGTGCCAGCAGCCGGGGACAGGGGGCTTACAATGAGCAGTTCTTC.

At least ten counts were recorded for this clonotype. The V call is TRBV12-3 or TRBV12-4, the J call TRBJ2-2; D is possibly TRBD1 or TRBD2 (5 bases each). V was pared by 4 bases and J by 5 bases, with 8 bases between. The CDR3 is made up of 13 amino acids. The CDR3 nucleotides are TGTGCCAGCAGTTGGGGACCAACCGGGGAGCTGTTTTTT. This translates into CASSWGPTGELFF.

This clonotype was counted a few times. The V and J genes are TRBV4-1 and TRBJ2-7; no clear D. Deletions cut 1 base from V and 3 bases from J, with 7 bases between. There are 13 residues in the CDR3. Germline CDR1 is MGHRA and CDR2 is YSYEKL. The CDR3 is CASSQGTFYEQYF. The CDR3 nucleotides are TGCGCCAGCAGCCAAGGAACCTTCTACGAGCAGTACTTC.

This chain links TRBV5-4 with TRBJ2-5; D not resolved. Per germline, CDR1 SGHNT and CDR2 YYREEE (reference sequence). V was clipped by 0 bases and J by 5 bases, with 17 bases between them. The CDR3 length is 16 residues. The CDR3 coding sequence is TGTGCCAGCAGCTTGGGTACGCTTACTGATCGCGAGACCCAGTACTTC. Protein product: CASSLGTLTDRETQYF.

The gene calls are TRBV24-1 and TRBJ1-5; 8 bases agree with TRBD1. The J segment lost 7 bases and the V segment lost 4 bases, leaving 5 bases of the junction unmatched. From germline, CDR1 is KGHDR and CDR2 SFDVKD. The CDR3 is made up of 14 amino acids. The CDR3: CATSDQGAEQPQHF. The CDR3 DNA is TGTGCCACCAGTGACCAGGGGGCTGAGCAGCCCCAGCATTTT.

This clonotype showed up just a few times. J is TRBJ1-4 and V is TRBV4-1; TRBD1 agrees at 9 bases. This CDR3 contains 15 residues. Germline V gene lookup returns CDR1 MGHRA and CDR2 YSYEKL. Trimming cost V 4 bases and J 8 bases; bases outside gene matches: 8. The CDR3 coding sequence is TGCGCCAGCAGCCCTTCTACAGGGGGCGCGGAAAAACTGTTTTTT. Protein product: CASSPSTGGAEKLFF.

This clonotype was picked up many times. V and J are TRBV5-1 and TRBJ1-2, with D possibly TRBD1 on 5 matching bases. The CDR3 is 14 amino acids. Germline CDR1 reads SGHRS; CDR2 reads YFSETQ. Trimming removed 4 bases from V and 4 bases from J, with 14 bases in between. Here the CDR3 DNA reads TGCGCCAGCAGCGGGCTTCGGGACGGCTATGGCTACACCTTC. It codes for CASSGLRDGYGYTF.

This clonotype was seen a few times. The V gene is TRBV7-6, the J gene TRBJ2-1; 8 nucleotides agree with TRBD1. Losses at the gene ends were 2 bases for V and 10 bases for J; bases not matched to a gene: 10. This CDR3 has 15 residues. Per germline, CDR1 SGHVS and CDR2 FNYEAQ. CDR3 coding DNA: TGTGCCAGCAGCTTAACAGGGGGAGGAATAATAGAGCAGTTCTTC. Protein: CASSLTGGGIIEQFF.

The rearrangement joins TRBV12-3 or TRBV12-4 to TRBJ2-7; D tentatively fits TRBD1 or TRBD2 (6 bases each). The germline V and J ends were trimmed by 3 bases and 7 bases, with 13 bases remaining between them. CDR3 size: 13 residues. Here the CDR3 DNA reads TGTGCCAGCAGTTTGGGGGGCTCGGGGGAGCAGTACGTC. Its protein is CASSLGGSGEQYV.

This clonotype was recorded a few times. The chain couples TRBV19 to TRBJ2-1; 8 bases are a match to TRBD1. Germline V gene sequence: CDR1 LNHDA, CDR2 SQIVND (reference sequence). Trimming at V came to 5 bases and at J to 5 bases, leaving 8 bases not matched to a gene. The CDR3 consists of 15 residues. This CDR3 is CASSAGGLRDNEQFF. The CDR3 DNA follows: TGTGCCAGTAGTGCAGGGGGCCTCAGGGACAATGAGCAGTTCTTC.

The rearrangement links TRBV11-2 to TRBJ2-2; perhaps TRBD1 as D (5 bases). Trimming removed 5 bases from V and 6 bases from J, with 10 bases in between. The CDR3 runs to 13 residues. Germline V gene sequence: CDR1 SGHAT, CDR2 FQNNGV. CDR3 protein: CASSRRAAGELFF. The CDR3 DNA sequence: TGTGCCAGCAGCCGCAGGGCCGCCGGGGAGCTGTTTTTT.

This sequence joins TRBV4-3 and TRBJ2-2; D ambiguous. The CDR3 extends over 15 amino acids. Germline V gene sequence: CDR1 LGHNA, CDR2 YSLEER. V was clipped by 1 base and J by 0 bases, with 6 bases between them. CDR3 protein: CASSQVTANTGELFF. In DNA, the CDR3 is TGCGCCAGCAGCCAAGTTACAGCGAACACCGGGGAGCTGTTTTTT.

This clonotype was seen only a few times. The V call is TRBV20-1, the J call TRBJ1-2, with 8 bases that match TRBD1. The CDR3 contains 14 residues. CDR1 DFQATT and CDR2 SNEGSKA come from the germline V gene (reference sequence). The trim removed 0 bases at V and 2 bases at J, leaving 2 bases unmatched. Written as DNA, the CDR3 is TGCAGTGCTAGAGATCCAGGGGGCAACTATGGCTACACCTTC. This encodes CSARDPGGNYGYTF.

This chain joins TRBV4-1 and TRBJ2-1; TRBD1 might be the D (5 bases). With 2 bases removed from V and 12 bases from J, the gap between germline ends came to 26 bases. There are 17 residues in the CDR3. Germline V gives CDR1 MGHRA, CDR2 YSYEKL. The CDR3 DNA reads as TGCGCCAGCAGCCAAACGTTAGGTTCAGGGTCCCCTAAGGGGCAGTTCTTC. Its translation is CASSQTLGSGSPKGQFF.

This clonotype appeared a few times. V and J are TRBV4-1 and TRBJ1-5; the match to TRBD1 covers 9 bases. The CDR3 runs 16 residues. V was clipped by 5 bases and J by 3 bases; unmatched bases: 8. Germline V gives CDR1 MGHRA, CDR2 YSYEKL. Here the CDR3 DNA reads TGCGCCAGCAGCTCCGGGACAGGGACTTCCAATCAGCCCCAGCATTTT. It is translated as CASSSGTGTSNQPQHF.

This clonotype was counted a few times. The chain couples TRBV5-1 to TRBJ2-5, with 7 bases identical to TRBD2. V shed 2 bases and J 5 bases; nucleotides not matched to a gene: 0. The CDR3 is 12 amino acids. The germline CDR1 and CDR2 sequences are SGHRS and YFSETQ. CDR3 amino acids: CASSFGGETQYF. CDR3 bases: TGCGCCAGCAGCTTCGGGGGGGAGACCCAGTACTTC.

In its sample, this clonotype was seen a few times. The chain recombines TRBV4-3 with TRBJ2-1, with 9 bases that match TRBD1. Germline V gene sequence: CDR1 LGHNA, CDR2 YSLEER. V lost 4 bases, J lost 1 base, and 8 bases stayed unmatched. The CDR3 is 17 residues long. This CDR3 is CASSPHLGTGSYNEQFF. The CDR3 DNA is TGCGCCAGCAGCCCCCACCTAGGGACAGGGTCCTACAATGAGCAGTTCTTC.

This clonotype has a handful of counts. This chain uses TRBV9 with TRBJ2-5, with 9 nucleotides matching TRBD1. The V segment lost 2 bases and the J segment 7 bases; nucleotides outside the gene matches: 9. The CDR3 loop spans 15 amino acids. Germline V gene sequence: CDR1 SGDLS, CDR2 YYNGEE. The DNA of the CDR3 is TGTGCCAGCAGCGTGGGACAGGGAGGTTACGGGACCCAGTACTTC. Amino acid sequence: CASSVGQGGYGTQYF.

In its sample, this clonotype was seen a few times. CDR3 protein: CASSIGGGATGELFF. CDR3 in DNA: TGTGCCAGTAGTATAGGCGGGGGGGCAACCGGGGAGCTGTTTTTT. V is TRBV19 and J is TRBJ2-2; TRBD2 agrees at 9 bases. With 1 base clipped from V and 5 bases from J, the junction kept 2 bases outside the gene matches. Germline CDR1 is LNHDA and CDR2 is SQIVND (reference sequence). The CDR3 sequence is 15 residues long.

The chain carries TRBV30 and TRBJ2-3; 7 bases agree with TRBD1. This CDR3 has 13 amino acids. V was clipped by 5 bases and J by 2 bases; unmatched bases: 4. Germline assignment: CDR1 GTSNPN and CDR2 SVGIG (reference sequence). The CDR3 loop is CAWSRGNTDTQYF. The CDR3 coding sequence is TGTGCCTGGTCCAGGGGGAACACAGATACGCAGTATTTT.

This clonotype was detected a few times. The V gene is TRBV6-5, the J gene TRBJ2-7, with D perhaps matching TRBD2 (5 bases). The CDR3 totals 17 residues. V dropped 2 bases and J dropped 5 bases, with 22 bases sitting between them. Per the germline V gene, CDR1 is MNHEY and CDR2 is SVGAGI. CDR3 sequence (DNA): TGTGCCAGCAGTTACCAAGCGCTACCCCAAGAGGGTCACGAGCAGTACGTC. It translates to CASSYQALPQEGHEQYV.

This clonotype has just a few counts. The J gene is TRBJ2-1, the V gene TRBV24-1; D call uncertain. V lost 8 bases and J lost 7, with 11 bases in between. The CDR3 is 12 amino acids. Germline V gene data show CDR1 as KGHDR and CDR2 as SFDVKD. The CDR3 sequence: CATKDGRNEQFF. In DNA, the CDR3 is TGTGCCACCAAGGACGGTAGGAATGAGCAGTTCTTC.

The chain is built from TRBV4-1 and TRBJ1-5; 9 nucleotides agree with TRBD1. From germline, CDR1 is MGHRA and CDR2 YSYEKL. The CDR3 has 16 residues. The trim removed 3 bases at V and 6 bases at J, leaving 9 bases unmatched. The CDR3 protein is CASSQPGTGFFQPQHF. DNA for the CDR3: TGCGCCAGCAGCCAGCCCGGGACAGGGTTCTTTCAGCCCCAGCATTTT.

This clonotype has just a few counts. The rearrangement links TRBV6-2 or TRBV6-3 to TRBJ2-7, with D maybe TRBD2 (6 bases). Germline assignment: CDR1 MNHEY and CDR2 SVGEGT. CDR3 size: 15 residues. V lost 5 bases and J lost 2, with 16 bases in between. The CDR3 here is CASSGAGRFPYEQYF. The CDR3 nucleotides read TGTGCCAGCAGTGGGGCAGGGAGGTTCCCCTACGAGCAGTACTTC.

The CDR3 DNA sequence: TGCAGTGCCCCGACCCCGGGACAGGGGGGGTACGAGCAGTACGTC. Translated: CSAPTPGQGGYEQYV. V and J are TRBV20-1 and TRBJ2-7, with TRBD1 identical over 11 bases. This CDR3 has 15 amino acids. With V trimmed by 6 bases and J by 4 bases, 11 bases remained unmatched. Germline CDR1 is DFQATT and CDR2 is SNEGSKA (reference sequence).

The chain couples TRBV11-2 to TRBJ1-1; no reliable D call. Germline CDR1 and CDR2: SGHAT and FQNNGV. V lost 1 base and J 5 bases, leaving 11 bases between the germline ends. The CDR3 sequence is 14 residues long. This chain's CDR3 is CASSLAGRRTEAFF. CDR3 coding DNA: TGTGCCAGCAGCTTAGCGGGTCGGAGAACTGAAGCTTTCTTT.

V and J are TRBV20-1 and TRBJ2-4; D might be TRBD2 (5 bases). The CDR3 spans 14 residues. Trimming shortened V by 2 bases and J by 8 bases, and 16 bases separated the two germline ends. Germline V CDR1 and CDR2: DFQATT, SNEGSKA (reference sequence). This chain's CDR3 is CSARIRDPGYIQYF. The CDR3 nucleotides are TGCAGTGCTAGAATTCGGGATCCGGGTTACATTCAGTACTTC.

The chain links TRBV19 to TRBJ2-1; 9 positions match TRBD2. Per germline, CDR1 LNHDA and CDR2 SQIVND (reference sequence). The CDR3 is 15 amino acids. V shed 3 bases and J 6 bases; nucleotides not matched to a gene: 6. CDR3: CASSIHAGGSNEQFF. In DNA form, the CDR3 reads TGTGCCAGTAGTATCCATGCGGGGGGGAGCAATGAGCAGTTCTTC. The full variable domain, with the rest looked up from reference TRBV19 and TRBJ2-1, is DGGITQSPKYLFRKEGQNVTLSCEQNLNHDAMYWYRQDPGQGLRLIYYSQIVNDFQKGDIAEGYSVSREKKESFPLTVTSAQKNPTAFYLCASSIHAGGSNEQFFGPGTRLTVL.